The 20 T cell receptor beta chains in this list originate from one sample, sequenced in a study of T cell responses to AZD1222 COVID-19 vaccine. Clones were read by immunoSEQ multiplex PCR, and TCRdb kept only the in-frame ones, dropping some. Of more than 150,000 clones listed, around 92% are singletons. This sample comprised peripheral blood, obtained on day 0 of AZD1222 vaccination. The receptors here all came from an adult in good health.

This clone was counted a few times. The chain joins TRBV7-8 to TRBJ2-4; tentatively, D is TRBD1 (6 bases). V was cut by 2 bases and J by 7 bases, with 12 bases left in between. From germline, CDR1 is SGHVS and CDR2 FQNEAQ. This CDR3 is 14 amino acids long. The CDR3 DNA is TGTGCCAGCAGCTTAATGGGGGCGCGGAACATTCAGTACTTC. Protein sequence: CASSLMGARNIQYF.

This sequence joins TRBV19 and TRBJ1-1; 7 bases agree with TRBD1. The junction had 7 bases not matched to a gene; V was cut back by 5 bases and J by 4 bases. The CDR3 is 14 residues long. Germline CDR1 reads LNHDA; CDR2 reads SQIVND (reference sequence). The CDR3 DNA follows: TGTGCCAGTAGTGTCGTCCCAGGGGGCACTGAAGCTTTCTTT. Protein sequence: CASSVVPGGTEAFF.

The chain joins TRBV5-8 to TRBJ2-1; maybe TRBD2 (5 bases). In germline, CDR1 is SGHTS, CDR2 YDEGEE. This CDR3 comprises 14 residues. Trimming shortened V by 5 bases and J by 8 bases, and 17 bases separated the two germline ends. The chain's CDR3 is CASSSDQRRDEQFF. CDR3 nucleotide sequence: TGTGCCAGCAGTAGTGATCAAAGGCGGGATGAGCAGTTCTTC.

This clone appeared a single time. The CDR3 sequence is CASSRSIQGPNTGELFF. CDR3 DNA sequence: TGTGCCAGCTCACGATCAATTCAGGGGCCGAACACCGGGGAGCTGTTTTTT. The chain links TRBV18 to TRBJ2-2, with a tentative D call TRBD1 (6 bases). The CDR3 runs 17 residues. The V end was cut by 4 bases, the J end by 0 bases, with 15 bases between. Germline values: CDR1 KGHSH, CDR2 LQKENI.

The chain joins TRBV7-2 to TRBJ1-5, with D maybe TRBD1 (6 bases). From germline, CDR1 is SGHTA and CDR2 FQGNSA. The CDR3 spans 15 residues. V lost 2 bases and J 4 bases, leaving 12 bases between the germline ends. The CDR3 here is CASSLTPGANQPQHF. CDR3 coding DNA: TGTGCCAGCAGCTTAACCCCGGGGGCTAATCAGCCCCAGCATTTT.

CDR3 nucleotides: TGTGCCAGCAGCCGCGGACAGGGAAACACTGAAGCTTTCTTT. Amino acids: CASSRGQGNTEAFF. This chain connects TRBV3-1 (or the pseudogene TRBV3-2) to TRBJ1-1, with TRBD1 identical over 8 bases. This CDR3 region has 14 residues. From germline, CDR1 is LGHDT and CDR2 YNNKEL (reference sequence). V shed 4 bases and J 2 bases; nucleotides not matched to a gene: 3.

The rearrangement links TRBV5-4 to TRBJ2-5; D remains ambiguous. Trimming took off 4 bases at V and 2 bases at J, with 12 bases between the two ends. Germline V lookup: CDR1 SGHNT, CDR2 YYREEE (reference sequence). The CDR3 is 14 amino acids. For the CDR3, the DNA is TGTGCCAGCAGCCCTTGGAATGGTCAAGAGACCCAGTACTTC. Encoded protein: CASSPWNGQETQYF.

The rearrangement links TRBV28 to TRBJ2-5; TRBD1 matches 7 bases. Looked up from germline, CDR1 is MDHEN and CDR2 is SYDVKM. The CDR3 has 16 amino acids. Trimming took 4 bases from V and 0 from J; bases not matched to a gene: 8. The CDR3 sequence is CASSYPGTEYQETQYF. The CDR3 DNA reads as TGTGCCAGCAGTTATCCCGGGACAGAGTACCAAGAGACCCAGTACTTC.

CDR3 amino acids: CASSKAQSTEETQYF. CDR3 nucleotides: TGTGCCAGCAGCAAAGCCCAAAGCACGGAAGAGACCCAGTACTTC. The chain employs TRBV21-1 and TRBJ2-5; the tabulated D call, TRBD2, remains unverified against the DNA. TRBV21-1 is a pseudogene locus. The CDR3 covers 15 residues.

This clone was observed a single time. The V call is TRBV5-1, the J call TRBJ1-1, with unresolved D. This CDR3 comprises 14 residues. V lost 0 bases and J lost 1, with 7 bases in between. Germline V gene data show CDR1 as SGHRS and CDR2 as YFSETQ. CDR3 in DNA: TGCGCCAGCAGCTTGGCACAGACGAACACTGAAGCTTTCTTT. Amino acid sequence: CASSLAQTNTEAFF.

This sequence joins TRBV5-6 and TRBJ2-1; 7 bases line up with TRBD2. The trim removed 2 bases at V and 0 bases at J, leaving 5 bases unmatched. The CDR3 length is 16 residues. Germline CDR1 reads SGHDT; CDR2 reads YYEEEE. CDR3 nucleotides: TGTGCCAGCAGCTTCGAGCGGGGCAGCTCCTACAATGAGCAGTTCTTC. It translates to CASSFERGSSYNEQFF.

This clone showed up just a few times. The rearrangement uses TRBV6-5 and TRBJ1-1, with D unclear. The CDR3 spans 14 residues. The ends were cut back, 0 bases at V and 6 bases at J, with 11 bases in the middle. Germline CDR1 reads MNHEY; CDR2 reads SVGAGI. CDR3 coding DNA: TGTGCCAGCAGTTACTCGATAGGGTTCGCTGAAGCTTTCTTT. This encodes CASSYSIGFAEAFF.

The chain recombines TRBV10-2 with TRBJ2-7; 8 nucleotides agree with TRBD2. CDR3 size: 15 residues. V dropped 3 bases and J dropped 3; count of bases not matched to a gene: 7. Germline CDR1 reads WSHSY; CDR2 reads SAAADI. DNA of the CDR3: TGCGCCAGCAGTGAAGGACTAGCTCAATTCTACGAGCAGTACTTC. It yields the protein CASSEGLAQFYEQYF.

The gene calls are TRBV12-3 or TRBV12-4 and TRBJ1-2; D is perhaps TRBD1 (5 bases). V lost 4 bases to trimming and J lost 10 bases, with 13 bases between them. This CDR3 region has 12 residues. Here the CDR3 reads CASSSPQGSYTF. CDR3 DNA sequence: TGTGCCAGCAGTTCCCCCCAGGGCTCCTACACCTTC.

This chain links TRBV3-1 (or the pseudogene TRBV3-2) with TRBJ1-5; 7 nucleotides match TRBD1. The CDR3 runs to 14 residues. V lost 4 bases and J lost 4; bases outside the gene matches: 4. The V gene's germline CDR1 is LGHDT and CDR2 YNNKEL (reference sequence). The CDR3 DNA follows: TGTGCCAGCAGCCCCGTGACAGGGAATCAGCCCCAGCATTTT. Encoded protein: CASSPVTGNQPQHF.

The chain employs TRBV9 and TRBJ2-3; D remains ambiguous. Per the germline V gene, CDR1 is SGDLS and CDR2 is YYNGEE. The CDR3 is 12 amino acids. V was clipped by 0 bases and J by 8 bases, with 7 bases between them. CDR3 sequence: CASSVGVGTQYF. The CDR3 DNA follows: TGTGCCAGCAGCGTAGGAGTCGGTACGCAGTATTTT.

This clone was observed a single time. The chain carries TRBV6-5 and TRBJ1-1; 9 nucleotides line up with TRBD1. From germline, CDR1 is MNHEY and CDR2 SVGAGI. The CDR3 runs 13 residues. V lost 6 bases, J lost 8 bases, and 7 bases stayed unmatched. The CDR3 region has the DNA TGTGCCAGCAGATCAACAGGGGGCGCGGAAGCTTTCTTT. This codes for CASRSTGGAEAFF.

The CDR3 DNA sequence: TGTGCCAGCAGCTTAGCGTCTAGCAATGAGCAGTTCTTC. It codes for CASSLASSNEQFF. The rearrangement joins TRBV7-9 to TRBJ2-1; no clear D. This CDR3 is built from 13 residues. Germline CDR1 SEHNR, CDR2 FQNEAQ (reference sequence). Trimming took 0 bases from V and 6 from J, leaving 6 bases between them.

The chain links TRBV18 to TRBJ1-2, with D tentatively TRBD1 (6 bases). The germline CDR1 and CDR2 sequences are KGHSH and LQKENI. This CDR3 comprises 15 residues. The germline V and J ends were trimmed by 2 bases and 3 bases, with 13 bases remaining between them. The CDR3 nucleotides read TGTGCCAGCTCACCATCAACAGGGTTCGACTATGGCTACACCTTC. The encoded protein is CASSPSTGFDYGYTF. Drawing the rest from reference TRBV18 and TRBJ1-2, the complete variable domain is NAGVMQNPRHLVRRRGQEARLRCSPMKGHSHVYWYRQLPEEGLKFMVYLQKENIIDESGMPKERFSAEFPKEGPSILRIQQVVRGDSAAYFCASSPSTGFDYGYTFGSGTRLTVV.

The genes are TRBV6-5 and TRBJ2-7; TRBD2 matches at 8 bases. The CDR3 consists of 13 residues. Germline lookup yields CDR1 MNHEY and CDR2 SVGAGI. V was pared by 9 bases and J by 0 bases, with 4 bases of the junction left unmatched. The CDR3 protein is CASTRGGSYEQYF. CDR3 nucleotides: TGTGCCAGTACCCGGGGGGGCTCCTACGAGCAGTACTTC.